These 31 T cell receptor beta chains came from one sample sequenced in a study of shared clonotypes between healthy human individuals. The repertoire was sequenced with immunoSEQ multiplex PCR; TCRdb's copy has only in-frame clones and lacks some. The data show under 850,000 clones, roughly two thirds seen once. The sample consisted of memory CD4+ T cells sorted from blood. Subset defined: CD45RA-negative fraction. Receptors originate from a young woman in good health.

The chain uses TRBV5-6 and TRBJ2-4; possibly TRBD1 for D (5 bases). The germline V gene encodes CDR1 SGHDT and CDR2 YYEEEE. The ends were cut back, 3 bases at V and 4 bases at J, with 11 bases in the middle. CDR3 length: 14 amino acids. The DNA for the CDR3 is TGTGCCAGCAGCTCCACGACAGCGAAAAACATTCAGTACTTC. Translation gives CASSSTTAKNIQYF.

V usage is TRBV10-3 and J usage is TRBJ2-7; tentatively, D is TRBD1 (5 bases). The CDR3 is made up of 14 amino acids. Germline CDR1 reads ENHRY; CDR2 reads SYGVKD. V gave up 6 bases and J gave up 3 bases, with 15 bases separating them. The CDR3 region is CAISGQGNGYEQYF. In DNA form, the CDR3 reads TGTGCCATCAGCGGTCAGGGAAATGGCTACGAGCAGTACTTC.

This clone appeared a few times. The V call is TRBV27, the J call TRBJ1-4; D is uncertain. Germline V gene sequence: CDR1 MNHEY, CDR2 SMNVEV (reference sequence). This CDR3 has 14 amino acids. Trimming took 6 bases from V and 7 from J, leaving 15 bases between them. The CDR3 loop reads CASSPRRKGEKLFF. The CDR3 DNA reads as TGTGCCAGCAGCCCAAGAAGGAAGGGTGAAAAACTGTTTTTT.

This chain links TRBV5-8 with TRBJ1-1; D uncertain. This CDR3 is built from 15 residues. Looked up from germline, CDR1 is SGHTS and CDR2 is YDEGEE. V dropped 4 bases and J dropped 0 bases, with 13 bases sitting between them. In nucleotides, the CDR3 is TGTGCCAGCAGCACATCCGGGCTACTGAACACTGAAGCTTTCTTT. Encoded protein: CASSTSGLLNTEAFF.

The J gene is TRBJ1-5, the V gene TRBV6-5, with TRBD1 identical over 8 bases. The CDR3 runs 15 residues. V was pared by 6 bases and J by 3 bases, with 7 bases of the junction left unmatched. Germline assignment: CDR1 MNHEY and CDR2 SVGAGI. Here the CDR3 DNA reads TGTGCCAGCAGCGCCCGACAGGGGAACAATCAGCCCCAGCATTTT. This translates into CASSARQGNNQPQHF.

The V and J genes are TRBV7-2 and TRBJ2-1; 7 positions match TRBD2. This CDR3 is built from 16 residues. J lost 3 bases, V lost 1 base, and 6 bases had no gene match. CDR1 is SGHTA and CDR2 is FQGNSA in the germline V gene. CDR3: CASSLVGAGNYNEQFF. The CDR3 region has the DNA TGTGCCAGCAGCTTAGTTGGAGCGGGGAACTACAATGAGCAGTTCTTC.

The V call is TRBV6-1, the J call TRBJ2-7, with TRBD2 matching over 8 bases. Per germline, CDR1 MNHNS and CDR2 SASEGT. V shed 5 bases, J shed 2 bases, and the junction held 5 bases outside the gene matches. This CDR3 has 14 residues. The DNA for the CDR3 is TGTGCCAGCAGTAGACTAGCGCCTCCCTACGAGCAGTACTTC. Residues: CASSRLAPPYEQYF.

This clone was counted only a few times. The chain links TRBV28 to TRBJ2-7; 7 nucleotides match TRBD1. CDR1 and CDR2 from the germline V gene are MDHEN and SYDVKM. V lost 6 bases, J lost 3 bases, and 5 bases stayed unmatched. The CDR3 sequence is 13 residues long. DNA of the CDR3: TGTGCCAGCAGGTCGGGACAGAGCTACGAGCAGTACTTC. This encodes CASRSGQSYEQYF. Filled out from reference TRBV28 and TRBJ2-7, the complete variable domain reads DVKVTQSSRYLVKRTGEKVFLECVQDMDHENMFWYRQDPGLGLRLIYFSYDVKMKEKGDIPEGYSVSREKKERFSLILESASTNQTSMYLCASRSGQSYEQYFGPGTRLTVT.

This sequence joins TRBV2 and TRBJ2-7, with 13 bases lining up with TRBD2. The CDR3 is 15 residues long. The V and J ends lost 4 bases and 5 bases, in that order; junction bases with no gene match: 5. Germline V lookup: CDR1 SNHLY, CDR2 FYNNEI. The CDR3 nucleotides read TGTGCCAGCAGTGCCCAAGGACTAGCGGGAGACGAGCAGTACTTC. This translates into CASSAQGLAGDEQYF. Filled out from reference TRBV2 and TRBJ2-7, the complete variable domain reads EPEVTQTPSHQVTQMGQEVILRCVPISNHLYFYWYRQILGQKVEFLVSFYNNEISEKSEIFDDQFSVERPDGSNFTLKIRSTKLEDSAMYFCASSAQGLAGDEQYFGPGTRLTVT.

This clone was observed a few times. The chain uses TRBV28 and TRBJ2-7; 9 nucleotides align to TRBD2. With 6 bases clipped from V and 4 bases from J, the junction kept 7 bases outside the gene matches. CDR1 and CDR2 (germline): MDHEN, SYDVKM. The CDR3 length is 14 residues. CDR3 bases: TGTGCCAGCAGGCGGCCGGGACTAGCATACGAGCAGTACTTC. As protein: CASRRPGLAYEQYF. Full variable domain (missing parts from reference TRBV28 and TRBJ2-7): DVKVTQSSRYLVKRTGEKVFLECVQDMDHENMFWYRQDPGLGLRLIYFSYDVKMKEKGDIPEGYSVSREKKERFSLILESASTNQTSMYLCASRRPGLAYEQYFGPGTRLTVT.

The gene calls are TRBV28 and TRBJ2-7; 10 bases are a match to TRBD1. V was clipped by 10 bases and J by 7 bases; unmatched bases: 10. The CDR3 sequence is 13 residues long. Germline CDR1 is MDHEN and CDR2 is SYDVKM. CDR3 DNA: TGTGCCACCGCACGGGGACAGGGGAGAGAGCAGTACTTC. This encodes CATARGQGREQYF.

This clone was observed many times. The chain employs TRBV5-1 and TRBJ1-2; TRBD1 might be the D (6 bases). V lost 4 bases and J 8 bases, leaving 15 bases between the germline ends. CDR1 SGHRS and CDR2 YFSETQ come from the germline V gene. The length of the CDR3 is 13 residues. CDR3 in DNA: TGCGCCAGCAGCATAACAGGGATACGGGGCTACACCTTC. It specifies CASSITGIRGYTF. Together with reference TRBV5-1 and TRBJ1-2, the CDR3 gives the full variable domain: KAGVTQTPRYLIKTRGQQVTLSCSPISGHRSVSWYQQTPGQGLQFLFEYFSETQRNKGNFPGRFSGRQFSNSRSEMNVSTLELGDSALYLCASSITGIRGYTFGSGTRLTVV.

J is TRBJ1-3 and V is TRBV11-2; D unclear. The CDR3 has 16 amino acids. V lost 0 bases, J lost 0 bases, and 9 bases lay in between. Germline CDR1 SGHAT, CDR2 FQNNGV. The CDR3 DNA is TGTGCCAGCAGCTTAGAGGGCAAATACTCTGGAAACACCATATATTTT. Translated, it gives CASSLEGKYSGNTIYF.

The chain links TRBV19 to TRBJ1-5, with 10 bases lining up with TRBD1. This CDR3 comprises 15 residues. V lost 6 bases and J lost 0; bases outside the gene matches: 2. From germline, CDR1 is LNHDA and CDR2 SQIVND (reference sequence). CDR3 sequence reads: CASRGDRGSNQPQHF. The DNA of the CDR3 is TGTGCCAGTAGGGGGGACAGGGGTAGCAATCAGCCCCAGCATTTT. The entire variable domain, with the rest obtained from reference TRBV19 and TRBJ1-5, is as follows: DGGITQSPKYLFRKEGQNVTLSCEQNLNHDAMYWYRQDPGQGLRLIYYSQIVNDFQKGDIAEGYSVSREKKESFPLTVTSAQKNPTAFYLCASRGDRGSNQPQHFGDGTRLSIL.

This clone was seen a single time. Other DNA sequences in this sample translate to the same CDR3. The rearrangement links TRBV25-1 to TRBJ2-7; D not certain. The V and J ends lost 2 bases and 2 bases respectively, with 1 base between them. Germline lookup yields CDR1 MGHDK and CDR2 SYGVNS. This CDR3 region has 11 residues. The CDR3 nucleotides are TGTGCCAGCAGTGAAACCTACGAGCAGTACTTC. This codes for CASSETYEQYF.

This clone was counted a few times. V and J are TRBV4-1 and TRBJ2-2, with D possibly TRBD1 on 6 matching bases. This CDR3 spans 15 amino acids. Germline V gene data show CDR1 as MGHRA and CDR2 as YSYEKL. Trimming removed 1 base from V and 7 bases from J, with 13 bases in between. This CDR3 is CASSQVTQGSGELFF. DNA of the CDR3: TGCGCCAGCAGCCAAGTGACGCAGGGGAGCGGGGAGCTGTTTTTT.

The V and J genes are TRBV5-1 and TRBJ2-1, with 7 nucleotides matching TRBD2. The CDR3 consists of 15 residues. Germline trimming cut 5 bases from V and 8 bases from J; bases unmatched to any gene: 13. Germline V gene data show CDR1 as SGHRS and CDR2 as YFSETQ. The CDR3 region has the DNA TGCGCCAGCAGTTATGTTTCTAGCGGCTCCTATGAGCAGTTCTTC. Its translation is CASSYVSSGSYEQFF.

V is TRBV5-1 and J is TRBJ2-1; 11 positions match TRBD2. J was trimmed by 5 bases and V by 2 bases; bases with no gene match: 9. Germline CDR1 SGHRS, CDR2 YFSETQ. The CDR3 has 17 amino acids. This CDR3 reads CASSFPLAGGPHNEQFF. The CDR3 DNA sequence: TGCGCCAGCAGCTTCCCGTTAGCGGGAGGGCCCCACAATGAGCAGTTCTTC.

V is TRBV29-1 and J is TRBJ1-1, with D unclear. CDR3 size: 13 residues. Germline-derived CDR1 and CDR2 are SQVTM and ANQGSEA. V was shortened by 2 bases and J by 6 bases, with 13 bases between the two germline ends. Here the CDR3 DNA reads TGCAGCGTTGAACTTACCCATGGGGCTGAAGCTTTCTTT. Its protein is CSVELTHGAEAFF.

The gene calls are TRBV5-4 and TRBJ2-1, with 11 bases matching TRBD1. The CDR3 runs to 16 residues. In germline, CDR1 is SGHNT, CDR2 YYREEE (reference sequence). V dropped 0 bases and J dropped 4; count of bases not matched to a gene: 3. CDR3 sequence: CASSLAGTGGYNEQFF. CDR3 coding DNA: TGTGCCAGCAGCTTGGCCGGGACAGGGGGATACAATGAGCAGTTCTTC.

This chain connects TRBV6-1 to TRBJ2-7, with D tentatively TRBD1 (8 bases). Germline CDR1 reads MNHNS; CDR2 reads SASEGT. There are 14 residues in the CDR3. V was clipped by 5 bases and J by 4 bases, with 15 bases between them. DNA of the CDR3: TGTGCCAGCAGTAGAGCGGGACAGGCGTACGAGCAGTACTTC. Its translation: CASSRAGQAYEQYF.

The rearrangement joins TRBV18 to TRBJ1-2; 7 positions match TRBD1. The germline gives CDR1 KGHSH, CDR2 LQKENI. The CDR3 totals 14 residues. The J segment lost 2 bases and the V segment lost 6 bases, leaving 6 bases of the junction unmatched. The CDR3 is CASSADRRNYGYTF. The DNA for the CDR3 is TGTGCCAGCTCGGCGGACAGGAGAAACTATGGCTACACCTTC. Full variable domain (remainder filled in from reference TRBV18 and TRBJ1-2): NAGVMQNPRHLVRRRGQEARLRCSPMKGHSHVYWYRQLPEEGLKFMVYLQKENIIDESGMPKERFSAEFPKEGPSILRIQQVVRGDSAAYFCASSADRRNYGYTFGSGTRLTVV.

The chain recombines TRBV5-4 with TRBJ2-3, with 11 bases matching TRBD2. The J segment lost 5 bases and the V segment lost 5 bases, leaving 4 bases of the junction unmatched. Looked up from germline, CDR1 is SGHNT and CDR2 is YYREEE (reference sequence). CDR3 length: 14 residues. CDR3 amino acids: CASRTLAGVDTQYF. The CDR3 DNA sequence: TGTGCCAGCAGGACACTAGCGGGAGTAGATACGCAGTATTTT. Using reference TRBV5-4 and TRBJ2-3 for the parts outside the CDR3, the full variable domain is ETGVTQSPTHLIKTRGQQVTLRCSSQSGHNTVSWYQQALGQGPQFIFQYYREEENGRGNFPPRFSGLQFPNYSSELNVNALELDDSALYLCASRTLAGVDTQYFGPGTRLTVL.

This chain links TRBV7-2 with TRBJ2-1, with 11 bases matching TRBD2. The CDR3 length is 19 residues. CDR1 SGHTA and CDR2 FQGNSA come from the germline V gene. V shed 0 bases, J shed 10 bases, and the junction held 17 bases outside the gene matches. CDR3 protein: CASSLAVRRGLADLKEQFF. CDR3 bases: TGTGCCAGCAGCTTAGCTGTGCGTCGGGGACTAGCGGATCTCAAGGAGCAGTTCTTC.

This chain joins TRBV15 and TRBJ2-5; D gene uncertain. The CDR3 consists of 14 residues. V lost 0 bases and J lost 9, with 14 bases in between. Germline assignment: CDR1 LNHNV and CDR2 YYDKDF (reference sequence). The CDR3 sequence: CATSRDRTPGAQYF. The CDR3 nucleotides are TGTGCCACCAGCAGAGATCGGACGCCTGGGGCCCAGTACTTC.

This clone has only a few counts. CDR3 sequence (DNA): TGTGCCAGCAGCTCCCGGCATCCCGCTGGCGCAGATACGCAGTATTTT. This gives the protein CASSSRHPAGADTQYF. This chain links TRBV7-8 with TRBJ2-3; D gene unclear. Between the trimmed V and J ends, which lost 4 bases and 4 bases, there was a span of 18 bases. The CDR3 sequence is 16 residues long. Germline V gene data show CDR1 as SGHVS and CDR2 as FQNEAQ. Supplemented by reference TRBV7-8 and TRBJ2-3, the full variable domain reads GAGVSQSPRYKVAKRGQDVALRCDPISGHVSLFWYQQALGQGPEFLTYFQNEAQLDKSGLPSDRFFAERPEGSVSTLKIQRTQQEDSAVYLCASSSRHPAGADTQYFGPGTRLTVL.

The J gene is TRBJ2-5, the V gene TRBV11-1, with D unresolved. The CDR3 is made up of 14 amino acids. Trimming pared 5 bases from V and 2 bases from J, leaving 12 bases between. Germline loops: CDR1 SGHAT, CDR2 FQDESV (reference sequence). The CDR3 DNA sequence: TGTGCCAGCAGCATGACCGGTCAACAAGAGACCCAGTACTTC. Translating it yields CASSMTGQQETQYF.

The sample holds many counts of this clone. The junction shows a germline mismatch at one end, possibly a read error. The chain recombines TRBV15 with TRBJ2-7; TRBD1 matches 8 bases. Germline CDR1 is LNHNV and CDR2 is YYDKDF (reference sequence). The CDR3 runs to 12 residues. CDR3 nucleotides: TGTGCCACCAGCAGAGATGGGACAGGCTCCAACTTC. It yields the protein CATSRDGTGSNF.

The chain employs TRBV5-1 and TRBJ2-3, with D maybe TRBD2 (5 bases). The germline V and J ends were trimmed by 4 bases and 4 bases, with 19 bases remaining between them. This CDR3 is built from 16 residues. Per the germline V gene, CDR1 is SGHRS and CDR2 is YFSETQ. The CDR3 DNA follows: TGCGCCAGCAGCCCGGGCCCCCTAGCTGGGCCAGATACGCAGTATTTT. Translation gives CASSPGPLAGPDTQYF.

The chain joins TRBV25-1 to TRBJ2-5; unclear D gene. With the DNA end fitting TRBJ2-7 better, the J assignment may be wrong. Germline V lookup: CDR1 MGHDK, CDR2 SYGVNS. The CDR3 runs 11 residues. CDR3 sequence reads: CASRDIYEQYF. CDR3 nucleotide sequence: TGTGCCAGCAGAGACATCTACGAGCAGTACTTC.

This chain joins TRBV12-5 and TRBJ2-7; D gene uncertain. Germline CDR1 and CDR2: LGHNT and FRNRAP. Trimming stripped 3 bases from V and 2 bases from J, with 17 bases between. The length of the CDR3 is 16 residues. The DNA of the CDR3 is TGTGCTAGTGGTTTAGAATTGGTAGGGATAACCTACGAGCAGTACTTC. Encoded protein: CASGLELVGITYEQYF.